This T cell receptor (beta chain) appears in the sequencing data of a study of cytomegalovirus exposure and HLA in healthy donors. Amplification used 60 Vbeta primers and 13 Jbeta primers. The assay was immunoSEQ multiplex PCR, and TCRdb's table has in-frame clones only and misses some. Here the sample spans 90,000 or so clones, more than 75% being singletons. The CDR3 sequence is 13 residues long. Per germline, CDR1 SNHLY and CDR2 FYNNEI. Trimming left V 7 bases short and J 7 bases short, with 16 bases between. This TCR derives from a woman aged 45-60 years in good health and CMV-seropositive. The rearrangement joins TRBV2 to TRBJ1-1, with D hard to call. Sequencing was performed on PBMCs. The CDR3 bases are TGTGCCAGCATACCTTTTAGAGAGAATGAAGCTTTCTTT. Translating it yields CASIPFRENEAFF.